Detailed here is one TCR beta chain. This clonotype was found a few times. Its antigen target is currently unknown. No base quality information exists; no much larger clone differs at one position. The V and J ends are trimmed by 2 bases and 2 bases, leaving 16 bases between them. From the cysteine up to the phenylalanine, the CDR3 has a length of 16 residues. Only the CDR3 DNA is retained, 48 bases long and in frame from the first base. CDR1 and CDR2 are read off the germline V gene as LGHNA and YSLEER. The library relied on 5' RACE. Sequencing relied on an Illumina HiSeq 2000. A universal primer binding site was introduced by template switching, and a unique molecular identifier was present in the final cDNA, enabling accurate counting of TCR cDNA molecules. Specific primers in the conserved constant-segment region were used to synthesize first-strand cDNA for the TCR alpha and beta chains. To control for contamination, every cDNA library carried two barcodes: a SMART-Mk sample barcode plus Illumina barcodes. TruSeq adapter sequences and Illumina sample barcodes were added in two successive PCR steps. The Illumina HiSeq platform was used with custom primers to sequence TCR alpha and beta cDNA libraries. For the original study's pipeline: MiGEC processed the raw reads to extract unique molecular identifiers, while MiXCR was used to determine the CDR3 positions. For each individual, recombination models were inferred using an EM algorithm with the repgenHMM and IGoR tools. Shared clonotypes were analyzed with the tcR package in R, and sharing was normalized by the product of cloneset sizes. To study raw recombination without the effects of thymic and clonal selection, out-of-frame nonproductive sequences were analyzed. Through fastp at Q25 and MiXCR, TCRdb rebuilt clones from the public reads, retaining in-frame beta chains. Records with the same CDR3 protein are collapsed into one entry carrying the most frequent genes and DNA. TCRdb's processing, not the authors', yielded these V and J calls. This sample holds approximately 260,000 distinct CDR3 sequences; about 8.9% were observed only once. In total, the top ten clones hold 3% of the sample.

This record comes from a study of identical twins (dated by TCRdb to 2016 to 2017). With respect to the entire study: To test whether fetal clonotypes persist, this study deep-sequenced TCR alpha and beta repertoires from monozygotic twins, from unrelated adults of various ages, and from cord blood. Replicate twin experiments were performed at different times using different library preparation protocols to rule out contamination. What the research found in general, with its limitations: A weaker excess of twin sharing was found in beta out-of-frame sequences because the signal-to-noise ratio was lowered by fewer shared sequences. Because the same donors could not be followed over many years, conclusions were based on cross-sectional statistical analysis. In monozygotic twins, out-of-frame TCR alpha sharing was systematically underestimated by recombination models, although the models agreed with sharing between unrelated individuals. Compared with coincidental sharing between unrelated individuals, out-of-frame TCR alpha sequences shared between twins showed an excess of sequences with low generation probability. Zero-insertion analyses could be partly confounded by invariant T cells such as MAIT and iNKT, though diverse VJ usage argued against such confounding for most clonotypes. Abundant cord blood beta clonotypes had fewer insertions, young adult naive repertoires showed a similar but weaker trend, and memory repertoires showed no such trend.

All donors were healthy Caucasians. The twin cohort consisted of three pairs of female monozygotic twins, all aged about 18 to 29 years. CD4+ and CD8+ T cell populations were isolated with positive isolation kits from Invitrogen. The same specimen was also included in a second study, on yellow fever vaccine responses in identical twins. As the second paper documents: According to the authors, the vaccine-induced T cell response in identical twins seemed to be partly convergent and partly specific to each individual. The study precisely tracked vaccine-responding T cell clones in identical twins.

Sequencing was carried out using CD8+ T cells sorted from blood. This receptor was obtained from a young woman in good health. The receptor chain draws on TRBV4-3 and TRBJ2-7, and TRBD2 may be the D gene, going by 5 matching bases. The nucleotide sequence is TGCGCCAGCAGCCAATTTCACGCGGGTTACACCTACGAGCAGTACTTC. Its translation is CASSQFHAGYTYEQYF.